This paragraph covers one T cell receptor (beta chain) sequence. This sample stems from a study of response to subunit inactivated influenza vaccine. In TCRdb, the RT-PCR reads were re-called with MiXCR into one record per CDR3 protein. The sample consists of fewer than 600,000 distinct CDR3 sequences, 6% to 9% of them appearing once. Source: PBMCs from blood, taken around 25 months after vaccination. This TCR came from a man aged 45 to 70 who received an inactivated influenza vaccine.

The CDR3, as DNA: TGTGCCAGCAGCACCCGACAGAACACCCAAGAGACCCAGTACTTC. Translating it yields CASSTRQNTQETQYF. The chain is built from TRBV11-2 and TRBJ2-5, with a weak D call TRBD1 (5 bases). In germline, CDR1 is SGHAT, CDR2 FQNNGV. This CDR3 contains 15 residues. V dropped 5 bases and J dropped 1 base, with 14 bases sitting between them.